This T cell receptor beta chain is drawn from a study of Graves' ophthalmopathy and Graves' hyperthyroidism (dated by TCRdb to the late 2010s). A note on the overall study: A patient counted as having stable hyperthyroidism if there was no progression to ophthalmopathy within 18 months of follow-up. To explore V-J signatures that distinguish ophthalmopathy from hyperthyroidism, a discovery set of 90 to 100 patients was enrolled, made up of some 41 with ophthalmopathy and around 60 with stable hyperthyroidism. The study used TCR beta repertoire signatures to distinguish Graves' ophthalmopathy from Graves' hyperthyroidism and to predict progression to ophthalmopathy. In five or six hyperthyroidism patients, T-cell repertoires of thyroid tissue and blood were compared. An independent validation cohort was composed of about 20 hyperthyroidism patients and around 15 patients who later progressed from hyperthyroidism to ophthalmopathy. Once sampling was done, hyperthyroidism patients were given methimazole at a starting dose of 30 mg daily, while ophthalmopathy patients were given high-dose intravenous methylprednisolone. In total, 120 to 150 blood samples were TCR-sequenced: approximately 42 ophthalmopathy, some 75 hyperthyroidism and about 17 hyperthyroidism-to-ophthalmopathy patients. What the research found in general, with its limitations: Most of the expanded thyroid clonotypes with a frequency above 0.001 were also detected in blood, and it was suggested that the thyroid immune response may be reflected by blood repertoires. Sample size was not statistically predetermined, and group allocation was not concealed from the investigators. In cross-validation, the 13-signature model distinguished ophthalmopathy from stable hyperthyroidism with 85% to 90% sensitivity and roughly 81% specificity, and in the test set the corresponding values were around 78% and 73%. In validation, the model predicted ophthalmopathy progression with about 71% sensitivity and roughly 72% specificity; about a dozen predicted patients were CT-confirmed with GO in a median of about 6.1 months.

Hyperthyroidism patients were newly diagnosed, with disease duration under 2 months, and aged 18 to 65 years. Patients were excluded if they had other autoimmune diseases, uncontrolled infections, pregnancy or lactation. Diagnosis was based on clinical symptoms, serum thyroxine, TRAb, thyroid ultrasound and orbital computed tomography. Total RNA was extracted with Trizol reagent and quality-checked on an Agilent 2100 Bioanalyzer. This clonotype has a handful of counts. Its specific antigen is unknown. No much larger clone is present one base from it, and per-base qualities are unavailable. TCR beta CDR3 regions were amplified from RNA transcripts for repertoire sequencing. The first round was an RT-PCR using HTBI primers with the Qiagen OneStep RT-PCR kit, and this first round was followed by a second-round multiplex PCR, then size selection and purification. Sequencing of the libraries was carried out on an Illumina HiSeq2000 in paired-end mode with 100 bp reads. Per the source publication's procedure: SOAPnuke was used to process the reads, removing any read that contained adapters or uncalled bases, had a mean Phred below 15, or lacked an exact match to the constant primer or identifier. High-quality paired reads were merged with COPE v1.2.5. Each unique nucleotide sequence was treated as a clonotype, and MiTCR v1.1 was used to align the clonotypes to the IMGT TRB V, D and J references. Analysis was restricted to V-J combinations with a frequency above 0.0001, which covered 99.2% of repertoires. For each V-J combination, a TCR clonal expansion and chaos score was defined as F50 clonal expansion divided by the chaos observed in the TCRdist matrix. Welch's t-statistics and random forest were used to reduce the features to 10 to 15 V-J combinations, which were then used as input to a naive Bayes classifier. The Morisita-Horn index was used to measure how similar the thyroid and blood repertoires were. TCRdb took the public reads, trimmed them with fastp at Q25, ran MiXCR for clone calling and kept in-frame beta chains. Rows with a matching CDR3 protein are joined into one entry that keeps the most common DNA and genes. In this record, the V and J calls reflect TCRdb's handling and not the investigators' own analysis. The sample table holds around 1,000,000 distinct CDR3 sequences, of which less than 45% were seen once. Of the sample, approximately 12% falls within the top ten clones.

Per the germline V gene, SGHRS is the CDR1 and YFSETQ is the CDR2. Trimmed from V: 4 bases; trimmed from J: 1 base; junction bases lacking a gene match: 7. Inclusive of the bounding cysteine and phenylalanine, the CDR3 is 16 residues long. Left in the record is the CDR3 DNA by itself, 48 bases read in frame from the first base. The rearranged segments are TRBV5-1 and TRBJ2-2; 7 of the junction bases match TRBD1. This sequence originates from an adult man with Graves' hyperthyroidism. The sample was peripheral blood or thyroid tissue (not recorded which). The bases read TGCGCCAGCAGCAACAAAGGGACAGAGAACACCGGGGAGCTGTTTTTT. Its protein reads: CASSNKGTENTGELFF.